These 7 T cell receptor beta chains were all obtained from the same sample, sequenced in a study of cytomegalovirus exposure and HLA in healthy donors. The PCR made use of 60 Vbeta and 13 Jbeta primers. Produced via immunoSEQ multiplex PCR; TCRdb's table is partial and in-frame only. This table holds some 45,000 clones, around 74% found once. Source material: PBMCs. These receptor sequences come from a man younger than 40 in good health and CMV-seronegative.

The gene calls are TRBV11-2 and TRBJ1-1; maybe TRBD1 (6 bases). The CDR3 length is 17 residues. Trimming pared 1 base from V and 1 base from J, leaving 16 bases between. CDR1 and CDR2 (germline): SGHAT, FQNNGV. In nucleotides, the CDR3 is TGTGCCAGCAGCTTAGGGTCCCGGACAGCAGAGAACACTGAAGCTTTCTTT. The encoded protein is CASSLGSRTAENTEAFF.

The chain carries TRBV29-1 and TRBJ2-3; tentative D call: TRBD1 (5 bases). Germline assignment: CDR1 SQVTM and CDR2 ANQGSEA. The V end was cut by 6 bases, the J end by 4 bases, with 17 bases between. The CDR3 runs to 14 residues. The CDR3 DNA follows: TGCAGCGTCTCACAGGCCGGGTTTGCAGATACGCAGTATTTT. Translating it yields CSVSQAGFADTQYF.

V usage is TRBV11-2 and J usage is TRBJ2-3; 7 positions match TRBD1. The V and J ends lost 5 bases and 6 bases, in that order; junction bases with no gene match: 14. This CDR3 has 16 amino acids. Germline CDR1 SGHAT, CDR2 FQNNGV. The CDR3 DNA sequence: TGTGCCAGCAGCCCGGGGACAGTTTTTGTCCTCGATACGCAGTATTTT. Translated: CASSPGTVFVLDTQYF.

This clone was seen just once. CDR3 protein: CSARVRGRWFF. CDR3 nucleotide sequence: TGCAGTGCTAGAGTCAGGGGGCGTTGGTTCTTC. This sequence joins TRBV20-1 and TRBJ2-1, with 8 bases matching TRBD1. Germline V lookup: CDR1 DFQATT, CDR2 SNEGSKA (reference sequence). The V gene end was trimmed by 1 base and the J gene end by 15 bases; junction bases not matched to a gene: 5. The CDR3 covers 11 residues.

The J gene is TRBJ2-1, the V gene TRBV10-1; D uncertain. This CDR3 has 15 residues. Per germline, CDR1 WNHNN and CDR2 SYGVQD (reference sequence). The V end lost 5 bases, the J end lost 0 bases, and 11 bases lay between the germline ends. CDR3 DNA: TGCGCCAGCAGTCAGGATCAGAGCTCCTACAATGAGCAGTTCTTC. Its translation is CASSQDQSSYNEQFF.

Points on this clone: Other DNA sequences in the same sample also yield this CDR3. This sequence joins TRBV2 and TRBJ2-7; TRBD2 matches at 9 bases. The germline V gene has CDR1 SNHLY and CDR2 FYNNEI. The CDR3 runs 15 residues. The J segment lost 7 bases and the V segment lost 4 bases, leaving 11 bases of the junction unmatched. CDR3 in DNA: TGTGCCAGCAGTGCCCTGGCGGGAGGGCCAGGGGAGCAGTACTTC. Translating it yields CASSALAGGPGEQYF.

The CDR3 nucleotides read TGTGCCAGGGTAGCCCGGGAGGACCCGTACTACGAGCAGTACTTC. Translation gives CARVAREDPYYEQYF. V is TRBV6-4 and J is TRBJ2-7; 7 bases match TRBD2. The CDR3 covers 15 residues. The germline V gene encodes CDR1 MRHNA and CDR2 SNTAGT. The junction had 14 bases not matched to a gene; V was cut back by 9 bases and J by 3 bases.